The clone carrying this T cell receptor (beta chain) was counted only a few times. Trimming shortened V by 4 bases and J by 4 bases, and 13 bases separated the two germline ends. Germline-derived CDR1 and CDR2 are WNHNN and SYGVQD (reference sequence). The CDR3 spans 14 residues. The data stem from a study of shared clonotypes between healthy human individuals. Here immunoSEQ multiplex PCR was the method, and the copy in TCRdb shows in-frame clones only, minus some. The sample holds 550,000 to 700,000 clones, about three quarters seen once. This receptor was taken from a woman aged 25-40 years in good health. The chain employs TRBV10-1 and TRBJ1-1; D is uncertain. Sequencing was done on a sample of memory CD4+ T cells sorted from blood. Subset in this sample: CD45RA-negative fraction. CDR3 amino acids: CASSGSVEVTEAFF. CDR3 nucleotide sequence: TGCGCCAGCAGTGGTTCGGTGGAGGTCACTGAAGCTTTCTTT.